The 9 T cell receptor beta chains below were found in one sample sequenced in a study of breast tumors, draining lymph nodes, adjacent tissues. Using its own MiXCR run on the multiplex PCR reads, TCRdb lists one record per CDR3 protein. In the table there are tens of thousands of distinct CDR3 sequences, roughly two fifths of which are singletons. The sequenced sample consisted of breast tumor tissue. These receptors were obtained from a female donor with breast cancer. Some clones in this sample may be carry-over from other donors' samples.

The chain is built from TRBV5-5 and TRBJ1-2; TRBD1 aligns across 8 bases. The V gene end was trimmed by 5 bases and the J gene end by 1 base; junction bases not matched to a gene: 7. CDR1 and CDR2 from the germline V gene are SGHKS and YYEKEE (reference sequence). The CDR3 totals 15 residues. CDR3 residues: CASSLTGDLNYGYTF. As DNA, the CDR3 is TGTGCCAGCAGTCTGACAGGGGACCTTAACTATGGCTACACCTTC.

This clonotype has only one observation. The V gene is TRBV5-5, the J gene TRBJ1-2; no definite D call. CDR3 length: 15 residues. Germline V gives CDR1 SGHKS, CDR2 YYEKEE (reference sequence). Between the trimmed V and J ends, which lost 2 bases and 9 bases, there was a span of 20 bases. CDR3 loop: CASSLIIGPSTSYTF. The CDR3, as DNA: TGTGCCAGCAGCTTAATAATTGGACCGTCAACTAGCTACACCTTC.

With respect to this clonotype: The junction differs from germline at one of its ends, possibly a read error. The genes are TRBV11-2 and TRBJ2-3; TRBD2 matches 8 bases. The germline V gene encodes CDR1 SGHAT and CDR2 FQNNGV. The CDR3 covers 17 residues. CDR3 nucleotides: TGCGCCAGCAGCTTGGTAGTAGTCGGGGGGGCCCTCGATACGCAGTATTTT. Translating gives CASSLVVVGGALDTQYF.

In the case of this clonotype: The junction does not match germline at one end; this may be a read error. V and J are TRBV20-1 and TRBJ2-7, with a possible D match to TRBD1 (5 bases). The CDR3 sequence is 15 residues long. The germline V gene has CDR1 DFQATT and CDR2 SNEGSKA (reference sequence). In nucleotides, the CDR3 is TGCAGTGCTAGGCCCCCCGGTTGGGGCGCGTACGAGCGGTACTTC. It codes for CSARPPGWGAYERYF.

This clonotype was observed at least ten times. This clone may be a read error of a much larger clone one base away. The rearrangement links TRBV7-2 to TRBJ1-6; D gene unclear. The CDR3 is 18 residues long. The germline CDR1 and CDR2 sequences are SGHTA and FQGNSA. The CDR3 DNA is TGTGCCAGCAGCTCCCCCGCCGGGCCGAGCTCCTATAATCCACCCCTCCACTTT. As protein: CASSSPAGPSSYNPPLHF.

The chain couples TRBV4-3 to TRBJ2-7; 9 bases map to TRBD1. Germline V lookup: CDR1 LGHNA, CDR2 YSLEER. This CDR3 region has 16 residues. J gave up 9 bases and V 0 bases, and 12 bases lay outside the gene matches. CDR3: CASSQETGTGSRGQYF. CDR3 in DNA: TGCGCCAGCAGCCAAGAAACCGGGACAGGGAGTAGAGGGCAGTACTTC.

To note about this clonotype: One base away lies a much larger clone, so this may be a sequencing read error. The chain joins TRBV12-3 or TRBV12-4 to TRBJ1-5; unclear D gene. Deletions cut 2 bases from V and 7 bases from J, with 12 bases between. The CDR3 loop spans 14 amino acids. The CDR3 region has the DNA TGTGCCAGCAGTTTATCGGGCCGATGGCAGCCCCAGCATTTT. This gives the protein CASSLSGRWQPQHF.

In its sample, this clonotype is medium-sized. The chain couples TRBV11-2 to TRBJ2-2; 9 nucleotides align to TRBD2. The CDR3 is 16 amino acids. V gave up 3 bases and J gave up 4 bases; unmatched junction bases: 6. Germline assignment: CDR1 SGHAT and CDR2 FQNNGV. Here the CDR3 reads CASSLVAGASTGELFF. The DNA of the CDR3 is TGTGCCAGCAGCTTGGTAGCGGGAGCTAGCACCGGGGAGCTGTTTTTT.

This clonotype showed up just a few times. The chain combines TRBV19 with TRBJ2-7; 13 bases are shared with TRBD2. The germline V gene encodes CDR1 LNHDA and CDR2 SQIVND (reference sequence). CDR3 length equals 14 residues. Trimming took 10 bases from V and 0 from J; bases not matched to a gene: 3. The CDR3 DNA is TGTGCCACCAGGACTAGCGGGAGCTCCTACGAGCAGTACTTC. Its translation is CATRTSGSSYEQYF.